The rows below give T cell receptor beta chains drawn from one sample of a study of T-cell reconstitution after alpha-beta-depleted transplantation in children. MiXCR, applied by TCRdb to the PCR reads, yields one record per CDR3 protein. In the table there are approximately 250,000 distinct CDR3 sequences, 9% to 10% of which are singletons. The material sequenced was PBMCs from the stem cell graft donor, taken from the stem cell graft. The receptors here all came from a human donor who donated a stem cell graft to a child with SCID. CDR3s include the opening cysteine and the closing phenylalanine or tryptophan. D genes are given only for firm matches. The listing skips clone size in some rows; elsewhere it reads once, few, many or a size class.

v_gene	abundance	j_gene	d_gene	CDR3aa	CDR3nt
TRBV7-3	many	TRBJ1-1	TRBD1	CASSLNRDRGNTEAFF	TGTGCCAGCAGCTTAAATCGGGACAGGGGCAACACTGAAGCTTTCTTT
TRBV3-1	many	TRBJ1-6	.	CASSQDWTTAYNSPLHF	TGTGCCAGCAGCCAAGATTGGACGACAGCCTATAATTCACCCCTCCACTTT
TRBV4-1	many	TRBJ1-5	TRBD1	CASSQSTGGANQPQHF	TGCGCCAGCAGCCAATCGACAGGGGGTGCGAATCAGCCCCAGCATTTT
TRBV20-1	many	TRBJ2-3	TRBD2	CSARVAGVTDTQYF	TGCAGTGCTAGAGTGGCGGGGGTCACAGATACGCAGTATTTT
TRBV6-6	many	TRBJ1-2	.	CASSDQGNYGYTF	TGTGCCAGCAGTGACCAGGGTAACTATGGCTACACCTTC
TRBV4-3	.	TRBJ2-2	TRBD1	CASSQTGDDGELFF	TGCGCCAGCAGCCAAACAGGGGATGACGGGGAGCTGTTTTTT
TRBV11-2	once	TRBJ2-5	TRBD1	CASSPGGIQYF	TGTGCCAGCAGCCCAGGGGGAATCCAGTACTTC
TRBV21-1	many	TRBJ1-3	.	CASSKAPAAGFMGNTIYF	TGTGCCAGCAGCAAAGCTCCGGCGGCAGGTTTCATGGGAAACACCATATATTTT
TRBV7-2	many	TRBJ2-3	TRBD2	CASSLELAGLADTQYF	TGTGCCAGCAGCTTAGAACTAGCGGGGTTGGCAGATACGCAGTATTTT
TRBV5-5	many	TRBJ2-7	.	CASSPRGDTFPIYEQYF	TGTGCCAGCAGCCCGCGGGGCGACACGTTCCCCATTTACGAGCAGTACTTC
TRBV5-1	many	TRBJ2-2	.	CASSLALSGELFF	TGCGCCAGCAGCTTGGCCCTGTCCGGGGAGCTGTTTTTT
TRBV10-2	many	TRBJ2-7	TRBD2	CASSDRGGTYEQYF	TGCGCCAGCAGTGACCGGGGGGGAACTTACGAGCAGTACTTC
TRBV29-1	few	TRBJ2-1	TRBD1	CSVTGQGLNEQFF	TGCAGCGTTACGGGACAGGGGCTAAATGAGCAGTTCTTC
TRBV5-1	.	TRBJ2-1	.	CASSPGQFFYNEQFF	TGCGCCAGCAGCCCCGGACAGTTCTTCTACAATGAGCAGTTCTTC
TRBV7-9	many	TRBJ1-2	.	CASSAEPAYTF	TGTGCCAGCAGCGCCGAACCAGCCTACACCTTC
TRBV20-1	many	TRBJ2-3	TRBD2	CSANERGAQYF	TGCAGTGCAAACGAGCGGGGGGCGCAGTATTTT
TRBV5-1	many	TRBJ2-1	.	CASSLWQLRGRDEQFF	TGCGCCAGCAGCTTGTGGCAGCTCAGGGGTCGCGATGAGCAGTTCTTC
TRBV11-2	few	TRBJ2-7	TRBD1	CASSLRPTGVEQYF	TGTGCCAGCAGCTTACGCCCCACAGGGGTCGAGCAGTACTTC
TRBV7-9	many	TRBJ2-2	.	CASSLDGATGELFF	TGTGCCAGCAGCTTAGATGGCGCCACCGGGGAGCTGTTTTTT
TRBV4-1	many	TRBJ2-7	.	CASSLRAFGYEQYF	TGCGCCAGCAGCCTTCGTGCGTTCGGGTACGAGCAGTACTTC
TRBV5-1	many	TRBJ2-3	.	CASSVRGIADTQYF	TGCGCCAGCAGCGTGAGGGGAATTGCCGATACGCAGTATTTT
TRBV2	.	TRBJ2-6	TRBD1	CASSPRDRGRASGANVLTF	TGTGCCAGCAGTCCCCGGGACAGGGGGCGAGCTTCTGGGGCCAACGTCCTGACTTTC
TRBV7-9	many	TRBJ1-1	.	CASSLLAIGEAFF	TGTGCCAGCAGCTTACTAGCGATTGGAGAAGCTTTCTTT
TRBV7-2	many	TRBJ1-2	TRBD1	CASSLEGTGRRYGYTF	TGTGCCAGCAGCTTAGAAGGGACAGGGCGACGGTATGGCTACACCTTC
TRBV20-1	many	TRBJ1-4	TRBD1	CSASELGQGNEKLFF	TGCAGTGCTAGTGAATTAGGACAGGGTAATGAAAAACTGTTTTTT
TRBV12-3/TRBV12-4	few	TRBJ1-1	.	CASSSGTRVNTEAFF	TGTGCCAGCAGTTCCGGGACAAGAGTGAACACTGAAGCTTTCTTT
TRBV2	.	TRBJ2-3	.	CASNYHRDDTQYF	TGTGCCAGCAATTACCACCGGGACGATACGCAGTATTTT
TRBV29-1	many	TRBJ1-1	TRBD1	CSVPQGADTEAFF	TGCAGCGTGCCTCAGGGGGCGGACACTGAAGCTTTCTTT
TRBV7-2	many	TRBJ2-5	.	CASSFWSRPPQETQYF	TGTGCCAGCAGCTTTTGGTCGCGGCCCCCCCAAGAGACCCAGTACTTC
TRBV29-1	.	TRBJ2-1	TRBD2	CSVEAGTSGVPGGDEQFF	TGCAGCGTTGAAGCCGGGACTAGCGGGGTCCCCGGGGGAGATGAGCAGTTCTTC
TRBV28	many	TRBJ2-7	.	CASSFPEYEQYF	TGTGCCAGCAGTTTTCCGGAGTACGAGCAGTACTTC
TRBV5-5	many	TRBJ2-6	TRBD1	CASRSGTGAGANVLTF	TGTGCCAGCAGATCCGGGACAGGTGCTGGGGCCAACGTCCTGACTTTC
TRBV14	few	TRBJ2-7	.	CASSQGLQSYEQYF	TGTGCCAGCAGCCAAGGTCTCCAATCCTACGAGCAGTACTTC
TRBV2	few	TRBJ1-5	.	CASRVGGQPQHF	TGTGCCAGCAGGGTCGGAGGACAGCCCCAGCATTTT
TRBV30	many	TRBJ1-1	.	CAWSPQANTEAFF	TGTGCCTGGAGTCCCCAGGCAAACACTGAAGCTTTCTTT
TRBV29-1	many	TRBJ1-1	.	CSVGDLGHTEAFF	TGCAGCGTAGGGGACCTGGGGCACACTGAAGCTTTCTTT
TRBV7-2	many	TRBJ2-1	.	CASSSRQGHNEQFF	TGTGCCAGCAGCTCCCGGCAGGGCCACAATGAGCAGTTCTTC
TRBV5-1	many	TRBJ2-7	TRBD2	CASSFSGGPRQYEQYF	TGCGCCAGCAGCTTCAGCGGGGGCCCTCGCCAATACGAGCAGTACTTC
TRBV6-5	many	TRBJ2-5	.	CASSSWTQGETQYF	TGTGCCAGCAGTTCTTGGACCCAGGGGGAGACCCAGTACTTC
TRBV4-1	many	TRBJ2-5	.	CASSQGVELQETQYF	TGCGCCAGCAGCCAAGGGGTGGAACTCCAGGAGACCCAGTACTTC
TRBV6-2/TRBV6-3	many	TRBJ2-1	.	CASRPRGNEQFF	TGTGCCAGCAGACCCCGGGGCAATGAGCAGTTCTTC
TRBV5-1	many	TRBJ1-4	.	CASSLVPPAGKLFF	TGCGCCAGCAGCTTGGTCCCCCCCGCCGGAAAACTGTTTTTT
TRBV19	.	TRBJ2-1	TRBD2	CASSIMVGGAGNEQFF	TGTGCCAGTAGTATAATGGTCGGGGGGGCCGGCAATGAGCAGTTCTTC
TRBV3-1	many	TRBJ1-1	.	CASSQAGPNTEAFF	TGTGCCAGCAGCCAAGCCGGGCCGAACACTGAAGCTTTCTTT
TRBV27	many	TRBJ1-5	TRBD1	CASSPTDRGSPSNQPQHF	TGTGCCAGCAGTCCCACGGACAGGGGATCCCCTAGCAATCAGCCCCAGCATTTT
TRBV11-2	many	TRBJ2-5	TRBD2	CASSYTSGGQETQYF	TGTGCCAGCAGCTACACTAGCGGGGGCCAAGAGACCCAGTACTTC
TRBV3-1	many	TRBJ2-2	.	CASSQDLRTVSTGELFF	TGTGCCAGCAGCCAAGATCTCCGGACAGTTAGTACCGGGGAGCTGTTTTTT
TRBV4-1	many	TRBJ1-1	.	CASSQDPGADTEAFF	TGCGCCAGCAGCCAAGATCCCGGGGCGGACACTGAAGCTTTCTTT
TRBV28	.	TRBJ1-1	.	CASSLFSGGGTEAFF	TGTGCCAGCAGTTTATTTTCGGGCGGCGGCACTGAAGCTTTCTTT
TRBV15	.	TRBJ1-5	.	CATSRDRVGNQPQHF	TGTGCCACCAGCAGAGATCGGGTGGGCAATCAGCCCCAGCATTTT
TRBV7-2	many	TRBJ1-1	.	CASSLRGLTEAFF	TGTGCCAGCAGCTTACGAGGGTTAACGGAAGCTTTCTTT
TRBV9	many	TRBJ1-2	.	CASSVGGRSGYTF	TGTGCCAGCAGCGTAGGTGGCAGGAGTGGCTACACCTTC